Listed below are T cell receptor beta chains from one sample, sequenced in a study of metastatic and nonmetastatic thyroid tumors. TCRdb ran MiXCR on the PCR reads. Here the sample spans roughly 7,300 clones, around 19% being singletons. The sample consisted of adjacent normal tissue. Receptors were obtained from a female donor with papillary thyroid cancer or a benign thyroid nodule (not recorded which). Some clones in this sample may be carry-over from other donors' samples. CDR3s include the opening cysteine and the closing phenylalanine or tryptophan. Fields, in order: D gene, V gene, J gene, clone size, CDR3 protein, CDR3 DNA. D genes are given only for firm matches. For some rows the clone size is stated as once, few or many, or as a class when expanded; others skip it.

>-|TRBV20-1|TRBJ2-1|-
CSARDSGTVYNEQFF
TGCAGTGCTAGAGATAGCGGGACAGTATACAATGAGCAGTTCTTC
>-|TRBV18|TRBJ2-3|many
CASSPAAGTDTQYF
TGTGCCAGCTCACCGGCTGCGGGCACAGATACGCAGTATTTT
>-|TRBV9|TRBJ1-1|large
CASSAAGGPGTEAFF
TGTGCCAGCAGCGCCGCGGGGGGGCCGGGTACTGAAGCTTTCTTT
>TRBD1|TRBV4-2|TRBJ1-4|-
CASSLAGGSNEKLFF
TGTGCCAGCAGCTTAGCAGGGGGAAGTAATGAAAAACTGTTTTTT
>TRBD2|TRBV7-3|TRBJ2-5|many
CASSLTWREKQETQYF
TGTGCCAGCAGCTTAACCTGGCGGGAGAAACAAGAGACCCAGTACTTC
>-|TRBV20-1|TRBJ2-7|-
CSAKGILGDSYEQYF
TGCAGTGCTAAAGGGATTTTAGGAGACTCCTACGAGCAGTACTTC
>TRBD2|TRBV9|TRBJ2-1|many
CASSVRSGRNNEQFF
TGTGCCAGCAGCGTACGCAGCGGGAGGAACAATGAGCAGTTCTTC
>-|TRBV7-2|TRBJ2-1|-
CASSSGLVKEQFF
TGTGCCAGCAGCTCGGGACTGGTCAAAGAGCAGTTCTTC
>TRBD1|TRBV5-1|TRBJ2-5|many
CASSLGTGLQETQYF
TGCGCCAGCAGCTTGGGGACAGGGCTACAAGAGACCCAGTACTTC
>-|TRBV9|TRBJ2-7|many
CASSVGWDSSYEQYF
TGTGCCAGCAGCGTAGGGTGGGATAGCTCCTACGAGCAGTACTTC
>-|TRBV12-5|TRBJ1-3|medium-sized
CASGLVLIWGSGNTIYF
TGTGCTAGTGGTTTGGTACTTATATGGGGTAGTGGAAACACCATATATTTT
>-|TRBV14|TRBJ1-5|once
CASSQDGYPSDSNQPQHF
TGTGCCAGCAGCCAAGATGGGTACCCCTCAGACAGCAATCAGCCCCAGCATTTT
>-|TRBV3-1|TRBJ1-6|medium-sized
CASSQPRDSPLHF
TGTGCCAGCAGCCAACCGCGGGATTCACCCCTCCACTTT
>TRBD1|TRBV29-1|TRBJ2-1|many
CSVQGAYNEQFF
TGCAGCGTCCAGGGGGCCTACAATGAGCAGTTCTTC
>-|TRBV18|TRBJ1-1|many
CASSSTVNTEAFF
TGTGCCAGCTCATCGACAGTGAACACTGAAGCTTTCTTT
>-|TRBV5-4|TRBJ2-7|many
CASSQLDEQYF
TGCGCCAGCAGCCAATTGGACGAGCAGTACTTC
>-|TRBV7-2|TRBJ2-7|-
CASARAYEQYF
TGTGCCAGCGCCCGGGCCTACGAGCAGTACTTC
>TRBD1|TRBV19|TRBJ2-2|-
CASSIVRQGAVIGNTGELFF
TGTGCCAGTAGTATAGTGAGGCAGGGGGCCGTTATTGGGAACACCGGGGAGCTGTTTTTT
>-|TRBV4-2|TRBJ1-2|medium-sized
CASSQDVSPRYGYTF
TGTGCCAGCAGCCAAGATGTCTCGCCTCGATATGGCTACACCTTC
>TRBD1|TRBV9|TRBJ1-2|-
CASSVSGTGVGYTF
TGTGCCAGCAGCGTATCTGGGACAGGGGTTGGCTACACCTTC
>-|TRBV29-1|TRBJ1-1|many
CSVEDRNTEAFF
TGCAGCGTTGAAGACCGCAACACTGAAGCTTTCTTT
>-|TRBV10-3|TRBJ1-2|many
CATGRGPEYGYTF
TGTGCCACCGGCAGGGGCCCCGAGTATGGCTACACCTTC
>-|TRBV7-9|TRBJ1-2|medium-sized
CASSLDWRLRGTPNYGYTF
TGTGCCAGCAGCTTAGATTGGCGATTGAGGGGAACACCTAACTATGGCTACACCTTC
>-|TRBV25-1|TRBJ1-6|many
CASSELSSPLHF
TGTGCCAGCAGTGAACTAAGTTCACCCCTCCACTTT
>-|TRBV28|TRBJ1-5|-
CASSLLGPSLGPQHF
TGTGCCAGCAGTTTATTGGGGCCTAGTCTAGGGCCCCAGCATTTT
>TRBD1|TRBV28|TRBJ2-1|-
CASSQNDRVFYNEQFF
TGTGCCAGCAGCCAGAACGACAGGGTGTTCTACAATGAGCAGTTCTTC
>-|TRBV20-1|TRBJ2-1|medium-sized
CSIKRENEQFF
TGCAGTATAAAACGGGAGAATGAGCAGTTCTTC
>-|TRBV20-1|TRBJ1-1|many
CSARVNTEAFF
TGCAGTGCTAGGGTCAACACTGAAGCTTTCTTT
>-|TRBV20-1|TRBJ1-4|medium-sized
CSARNPGGTGEKLFF
TGCAGTGCTAGAAATCCCGGCGGGACGGGTGAAAAACTGTTTTTT
>TRBD1|TRBV6-1|TRBJ2-5|medium-sized
CASSQAVRTGGGETQYF
TGTGCCAGCAGTCAAGCGGTCCGGACAGGGGGAGGAGAGACCCAGTACTTC
>TRBD2|TRBV9|TRBJ2-7|many
CASSPRTSDYEQYF
TGTGCCAGCAGCCCTCGGACTAGTGACTACGAGCAGTACTTC
>-|TRBV7-9|TRBJ1-5|-
CASSDYTGSEQPQHF
TGTGCCAGCAGCGATTATACAGGGTCGGAACAGCCCCAGCATTTT
>-|TRBV5-1|TRBJ2-6|medium-sized
CASSLAPHSGANVLTF
TGCGCCAGCAGCTTGGCTCCTCATTCTGGGGCCAACGTCCTGACTTTC
>-|TRBV27|TRBJ1-6|few
CASSLGPRDSPLHF
TGTGCCAGCAGTTTGGGCCCTAGGGATTCACCTCTCCACTTT
>-|TRBV28|TRBJ2-1|medium-sized
CASTPMTRSSYNEQFF
TGTGCCAGCACTCCGATGACCCGAAGCTCCTACAATGAGCAGTTCTTC
>-|TRBV3-1|TRBJ2-2|many
CASSPHSHTGELFF
TGTGCCAGCAGCCCACATAGTCACACCGGGGAGCTGTTTTTT
>TRBD1|TRBV24-1|TRBJ1-2|many
CATNARDSYGYTF
TGTGCCACCAATGCTAGGGACAGCTATGGCTACACCTTC
>TRBD2|TRBV12-3/TRBV12-4|TRBJ2-3|-
CASSLGLASTDTQYF
TGTGCCAGCAGTCTCGGACTAGCGTCTACAGATACGCAGTATTTT
>TRBD1|TRBV20-1|TRBJ2-5|medium-sized
CSARGQGGAEETQYF
TGCAGTGCTAGAGGCCAAGGGGGCGCCGAAGAGACCCAGTACTTC
>-|TRBV7-2|TRBJ2-2|medium-sized
CASSLRTVNTGELFF
TGTGCCAGCAGCTTAAGGACAGTGAACACCGGGGAGCTGTTTTTT